This T cell receptor beta chain was retrieved from a study of T cells in Graves' hyperthyroidism and ophthalmopathy. Overall study results and limits: Classification by a 13 V-J model distinguished ophthalmopathy from stable hyperthyroidism.

This clonotype showed up many times. The antigen is unknown. The CDR3 sequence is 16 residues long. Trimming took 5 bases from V and 1 from J; bases not matched to a gene: 7. Germline V gene data show CDR1 as SGHAT and CDR2 as FQNNGV. The source material, RNA transcripts, was used to amplify TCR beta CDR3 regions. The primer set for the first-round RT-PCR of the TCR CDR3 was HTBI. TCRdb fed the multiplex PCR reads into MiXCR, producing one record per CDR3 protein. The table lists some 250,000 distinct CDR3 sequences, more than 12% of them singletons, with approximately 12% in the top ten. In patients aged 18 to 65, hyperthyroidism was newly diagnosed, with duration under 2 months. Patients were excluded for uncontrolled infection, other autoimmune disease, pregnancy or lactation. The study collected blood at first hyperthyroidism diagnosis, before any ophthalmopathy symptoms arose.

Sequencing was done on a sample of blood. V and J are TRBV11-2 and TRBJ2-5; TRBD1 matches 10 bases. This receptor was taken from a woman aged 35 to 49 with Graves' hyperthyroidism that later progressed to Graves' ophthalmopathy. The CDR3 coding sequence is TGTGCCAGCAGCGTAGGGACAGGGGACTCCCAAGAGACCCAGTACTTC. Its translation is CASSVGTGDSQETQYF.